The clone carrying this T cell receptor beta chain was counted at least ten times. Its antigen is unidentified. The sample comes from a study of regulatory T cells in long-lasting Graves disease. Study conclusions and caveats: Favored gene segments in persistent disease were TRBV28, TRBJ1-2 and TRBJ2-5. Clonotypes that were public and shared totalled fewer than 3,500 in persistent patients versus 966 in new patients. Persistent-disease Graves' patients showed less TCR diversity than new cases.

The CDR3 totals 13 residues. Germline V gene lookup returns CDR1 SGHTA and CDR2 FQGTGA. The V segment lost 4 bases and the J segment 6 bases; nucleotides outside the gene matches: 4. Time point of the sample: persistent/refractory GD, antithyroid drugs over 5 years with positive TRAb. With RNA extracted from PBMCs as input, the TCR library was made. It was American Thyroid Association guidelines that determined Graves' disease diagnosis. Library construction for TCR beta used iRepertoire HTBI primers and Arm-PCR of CDR3 regions. TCRdb analysed the multiplex PCR reads with MiXCR anew, one entry per CDR3 protein. The sample lists 420,000 or so distinct CDR3 sequences; less than 25% were seen once.

The TCR originated in a female donor with Graves disease. Sample: peripheral blood mononuclear cells (PBMCs), taken when the disease was refractory, from a patient treated with antithyroid drugs. The chain is built from TRBV7-3 and TRBJ2-5; 8 bases line up with TRBD1. The CDR3 nucleotides are TGTGCCAGCAGCTCAGGACAGGGCAAGACCCAGTACTTC. It codes for CASSSGQGKTQYF. Drawing the rest from reference TRBV7-3 and TRBJ2-5, the complete variable domain is GAGVSQTPSNKVTEKGKYVELRCDPISGHTALYWYRQSLGQGPEFLIYFQGTGAADDSGLPNDRFFAVRPEGSVSTLKIQRTERGDSAVYLCASSSGQGKTQYFGPGTRLLVL.